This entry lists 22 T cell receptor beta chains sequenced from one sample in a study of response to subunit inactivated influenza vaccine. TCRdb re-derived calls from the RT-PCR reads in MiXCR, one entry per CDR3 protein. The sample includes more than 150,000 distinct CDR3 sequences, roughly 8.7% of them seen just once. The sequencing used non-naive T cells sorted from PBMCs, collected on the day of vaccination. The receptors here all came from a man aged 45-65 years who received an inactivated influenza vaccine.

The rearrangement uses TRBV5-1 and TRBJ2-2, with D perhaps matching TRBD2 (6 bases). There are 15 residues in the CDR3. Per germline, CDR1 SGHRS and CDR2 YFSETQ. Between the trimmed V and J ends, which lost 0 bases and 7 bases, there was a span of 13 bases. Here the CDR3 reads CASSLATGSGGELFF. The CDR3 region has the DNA TGCGCCAGCAGCTTGGCGACCGGGAGCGGCGGGGAGCTGTTTTTT.

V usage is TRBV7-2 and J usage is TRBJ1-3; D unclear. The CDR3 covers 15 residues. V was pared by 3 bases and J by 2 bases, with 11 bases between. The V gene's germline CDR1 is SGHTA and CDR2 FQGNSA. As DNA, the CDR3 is TGTGCCAGCAGCTTCGCGGGGTCAACTGGAAACACCATATATTTT. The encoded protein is CASSFAGSTGNTIYF.

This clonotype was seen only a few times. CDR3 sequence: CASSPGGFGHRATGELFF. As DNA, the CDR3 is TGTGCCAGCAGCCCGGGAGGTTTTGGACACAGGGCTACCGGGGAGCTGTTTTTT. The chain combines TRBV4-2 with TRBJ2-2; D possibly corresponds to TRBD2 (7 bases). Germline lookup yields CDR1 LGHNA and CDR2 YNFKEQ. The V end was cut by 4 bases, the J end by 5 bases, with 23 bases between. The CDR3 consists of 18 residues.

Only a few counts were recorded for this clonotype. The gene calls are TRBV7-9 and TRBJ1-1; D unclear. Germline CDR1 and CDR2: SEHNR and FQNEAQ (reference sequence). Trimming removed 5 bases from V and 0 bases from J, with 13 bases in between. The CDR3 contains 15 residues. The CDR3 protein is CASSAIDGMNTEAFF. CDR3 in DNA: TGTGCCAGCAGCGCAATTGACGGCATGAACACTGAAGCTTTCTTT.

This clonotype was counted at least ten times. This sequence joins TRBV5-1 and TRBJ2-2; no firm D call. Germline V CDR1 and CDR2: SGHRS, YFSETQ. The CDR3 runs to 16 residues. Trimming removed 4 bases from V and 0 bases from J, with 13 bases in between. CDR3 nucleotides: TGCGCCAGCAGCCCTCTTGGACCGACGAACACCGGGGAGCTGTTTTTT. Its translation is CASSPLGPTNTGELFF.

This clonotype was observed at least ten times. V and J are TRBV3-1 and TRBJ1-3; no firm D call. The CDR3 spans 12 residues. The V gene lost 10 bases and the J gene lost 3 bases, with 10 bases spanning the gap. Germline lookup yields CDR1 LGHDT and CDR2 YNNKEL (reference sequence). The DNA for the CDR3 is TGTGCCACCAACTCGAATGGAAACACCATATATTTT. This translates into CATNSNGNTIYF.

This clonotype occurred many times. The CDR3 nucleotides are TGTGCCAGCAGGCTTGCCGGGACTAGCGACGACAATGAGCAGTTCTTC. This codes for CASRLAGTSDDNEQFF. This chain joins TRBV3-1 and TRBJ2-1; 10 nucleotides line up with TRBD2. The CDR3 totals 16 residues. Germline loops: CDR1 LGHDT, CDR2 YNNKEL (reference sequence). After removal of 6 bases from V and 5 bases from J, the junction contained 10 bases not matched to a gene.

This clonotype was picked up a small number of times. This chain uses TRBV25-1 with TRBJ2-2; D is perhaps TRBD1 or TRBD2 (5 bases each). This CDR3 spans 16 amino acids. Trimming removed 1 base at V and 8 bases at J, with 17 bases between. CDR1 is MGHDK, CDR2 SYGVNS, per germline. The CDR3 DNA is TGTGCCAGCAGTGAATTTCCCAGGGCCAGGAGGGGGGAGCTGTTTTTT. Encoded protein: CASSEFPRARRGELFF.

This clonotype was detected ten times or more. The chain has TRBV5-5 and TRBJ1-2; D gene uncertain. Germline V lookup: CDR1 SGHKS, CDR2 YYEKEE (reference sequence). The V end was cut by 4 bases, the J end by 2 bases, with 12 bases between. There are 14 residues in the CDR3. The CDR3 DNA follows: TGTGCCAGCAGCGTGGACGGACTCAACTATGGCTACACCTTC. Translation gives CASSVDGLNYGYTF.

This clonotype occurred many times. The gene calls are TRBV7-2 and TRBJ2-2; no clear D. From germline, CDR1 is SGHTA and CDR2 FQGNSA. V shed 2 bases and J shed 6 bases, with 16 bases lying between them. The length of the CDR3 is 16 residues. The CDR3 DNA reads TGTGCCAGCAGCTTATTGGAGTTGAACTTTCCCGGGGAGCTGTTTTTT. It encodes CASSLLELNFPGELFF. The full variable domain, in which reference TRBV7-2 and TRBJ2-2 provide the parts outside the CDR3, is GAGVSQSPSNKVTEKGKDVELRCDPISGHTALYWYRQSLGQGLEFLIYFQGNSAPDKSGLPSDRFSAERTGGSVSTLTIQRTQQEDSAVYLCASSLLELNFPGELFFGEGSRLTVL.

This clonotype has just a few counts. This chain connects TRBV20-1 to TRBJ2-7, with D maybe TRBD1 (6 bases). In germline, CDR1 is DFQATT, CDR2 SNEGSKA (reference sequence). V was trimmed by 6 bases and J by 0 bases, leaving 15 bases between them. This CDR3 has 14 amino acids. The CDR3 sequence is CSARHDRSSYEQYF. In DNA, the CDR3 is TGCAGTGCCCGACACGACAGGAGCTCCTACGAGCAGTACTTC.

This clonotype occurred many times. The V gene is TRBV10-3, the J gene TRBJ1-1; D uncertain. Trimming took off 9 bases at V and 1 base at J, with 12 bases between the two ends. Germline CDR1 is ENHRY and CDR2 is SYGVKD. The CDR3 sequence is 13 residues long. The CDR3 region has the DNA TGTGCCATGACTAGGGAGAAGAACACTGAAGCTTTCTTT. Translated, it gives CAMTREKNTEAFF.

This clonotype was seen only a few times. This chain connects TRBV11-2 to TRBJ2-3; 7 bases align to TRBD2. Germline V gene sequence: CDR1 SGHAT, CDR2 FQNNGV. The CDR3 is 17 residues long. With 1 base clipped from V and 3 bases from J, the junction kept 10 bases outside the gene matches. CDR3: CASSLGIRGSRTDTQYF. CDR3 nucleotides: TGTGCCAGCAGCTTAGGCATACGCGGGAGCCGAACAGATACGCAGTATTTT.

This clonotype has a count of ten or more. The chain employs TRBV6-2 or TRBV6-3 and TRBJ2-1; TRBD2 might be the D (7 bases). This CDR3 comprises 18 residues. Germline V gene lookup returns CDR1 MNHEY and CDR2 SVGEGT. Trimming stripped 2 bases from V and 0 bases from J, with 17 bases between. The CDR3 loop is CASSYRARGRSSYNEQFF. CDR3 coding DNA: TGTGCCAGCAGTTACCGGGCGCGGGGGCGGAGCTCCTACAATGAGCAGTTCTTC.

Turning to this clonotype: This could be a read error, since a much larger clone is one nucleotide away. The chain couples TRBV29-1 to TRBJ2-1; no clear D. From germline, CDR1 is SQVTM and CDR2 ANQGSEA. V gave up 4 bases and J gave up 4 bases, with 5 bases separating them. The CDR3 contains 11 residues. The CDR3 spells CSVGKYNEQFF. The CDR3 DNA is TGCAGCGTTGGAAAGTACAATGAGCAGTTCTTC.

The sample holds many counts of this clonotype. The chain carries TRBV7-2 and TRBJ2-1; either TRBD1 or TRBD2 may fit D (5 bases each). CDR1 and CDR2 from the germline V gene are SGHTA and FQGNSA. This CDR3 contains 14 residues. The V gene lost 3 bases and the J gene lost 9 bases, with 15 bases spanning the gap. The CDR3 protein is CASSFLVVRGEQFF. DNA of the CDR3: TGTGCCAGCAGCTTTTTGGTCGTGAGGGGTGAGCAGTTCTTC. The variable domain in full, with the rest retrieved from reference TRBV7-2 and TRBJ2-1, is GAGVSQSPSNKVTEKGKDVELRCDPISGHTALYWYRQSLGQGLEFLIYFQGNSAPDKSGLPSDRFSAERTGGSVSTLTIQRTQQEDSAVYLCASSFLVVRGEQFFGPGTRLTVL.

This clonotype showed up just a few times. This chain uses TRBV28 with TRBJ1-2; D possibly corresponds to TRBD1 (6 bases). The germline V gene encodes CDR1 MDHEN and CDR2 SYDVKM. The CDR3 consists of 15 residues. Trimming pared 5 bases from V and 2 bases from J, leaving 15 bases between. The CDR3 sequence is CASSGGGGGNYGYTF. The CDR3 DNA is TGTGCCAGCAGTGGGGGCGGCGGCGGAAACTATGGCTACACCTTC.

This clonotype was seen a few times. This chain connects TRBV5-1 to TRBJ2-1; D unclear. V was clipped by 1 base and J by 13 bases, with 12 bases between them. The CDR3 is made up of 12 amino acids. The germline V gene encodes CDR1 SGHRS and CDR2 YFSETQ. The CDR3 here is CASSLSAMEQFF. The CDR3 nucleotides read TGCGCCAGCAGCTTGTCGGCCATGGAACAGTTCTTC.

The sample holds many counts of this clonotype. The CDR3 DNA is TGTGCCAGCAGTTGGCGACTAGCGGGAACTGATACGCAGTATTTT. It codes for CASSWRLAGTDTQYF. This chain uses TRBV6-2 or TRBV6-3 with TRBJ2-3; 11 bases fit TRBD2. V lost 4 bases, J lost 6 bases, and 6 bases stayed unmatched. The CDR3 is made up of 15 amino acids. Germline values: CDR1 MNHEY, CDR2 SVGEGT.

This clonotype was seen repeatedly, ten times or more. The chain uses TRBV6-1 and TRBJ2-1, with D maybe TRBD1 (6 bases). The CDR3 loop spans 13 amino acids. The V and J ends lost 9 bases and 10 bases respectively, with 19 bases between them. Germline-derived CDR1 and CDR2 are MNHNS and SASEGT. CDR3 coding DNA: TGTGCCAGTTATAGCGTCCAGGGGCTCGAGCAGTTCTTC. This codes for CASYSVQGLEQFF.

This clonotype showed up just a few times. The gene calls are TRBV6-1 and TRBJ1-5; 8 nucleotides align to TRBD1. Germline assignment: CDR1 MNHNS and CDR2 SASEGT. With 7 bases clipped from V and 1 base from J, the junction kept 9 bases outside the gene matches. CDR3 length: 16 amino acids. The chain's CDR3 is CASTSRQGHSNQPQHF. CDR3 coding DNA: TGTGCCAGCACTAGTAGACAGGGGCACAGCAATCAGCCCCAGCATTTT.

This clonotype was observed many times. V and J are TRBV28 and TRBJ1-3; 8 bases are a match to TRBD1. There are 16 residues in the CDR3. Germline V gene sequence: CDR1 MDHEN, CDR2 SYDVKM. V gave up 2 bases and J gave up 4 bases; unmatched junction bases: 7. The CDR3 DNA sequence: TGTGCCAGCAGTTTAGGACAGGGTCTATCAGGAAACACCATATATTTT. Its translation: CASSLGQGLSGNTIYF.